Listed below are T cell receptor beta chains from one sample, sequenced in a study of cytotoxic CD8 clonotypes in ibrutinib-treated CLL. Using immunoSEQ multiplex PCR, the repertoire was profiled, and TCRdb retains in-frame clones only, with some absent. The data show tens of thousands of clones, around 78% seen once. This material consisted of PBMCs, taken after 24 months of ibrutinib treatment. All receptors come from a human donor with chronic lymphocytic leukemia. The CDR3 runs from the conserved cysteine through the conserved F or W. A D gene is named only where the DNA matches it firmly. The listing skips clone size in some rows; elsewhere it reads once, few, many or a size class.

>TRBV5-1|.|TRBJ2-1|TRBD2
CASSQGLAGPYNEQFF
TGCGCCAGCAGCCAGGGACTAGCGGGACCCTACAATGAGCAGTTCTTC
>TRBV4-2|.|TRBJ2-3|TRBD2
CASSPTGLAGGPRTDTQYF
TGTGCCAGCAGCCCTACGGGACTAGCGGGAGGGCCTCGCACAGATACGCAGTATTTT
>TRBV19|.|TRBJ2-7|TRBD2
CASSRLAGPGDEQYF
TGTGCCAGTAGTAGGCTAGCGGGACCTGGGGACGAGCAGTACTTC
>TRBV6-1|.|TRBJ2-1|TRBD2
CASYATSVFNEQFF
TGTGCCAGCTACGCGACTAGCGTGTTCAATGAGCAGTTCTTC
>TRBV28|.|TRBJ1-1|.
CASRSGNFNTEAFF
TGTGCCAGCAGGTCCGGCAACTTCAACACTGAAGCTTTCTTT
>TRBV6-1|.|TRBJ2-7|.
CASRGDSYEQYF
TGTGCCAGCAGAGGAGACTCCTACGAGCAGTACTTC
>TRBV27|.|TRBJ1-1|.
CASSARDTEAFF
TGTGCCAGCAGTGCGAGGGACACTGAAGCTTTCTTT
>TRBV7-9|.|TRBJ2-4|.
CASSQGPIAKNIQYF
TGTGCCAGCAGCCAGGGACCTATAGCCAAAAACATTCAGTACTTC
>TRBV10-3|few|TRBJ1-1|.
CAISRTENTEAFF
TGTGCCATCAGCCGGACGGAGAACACTGAAGCTTTCTTT
>TRBV27|.|TRBJ1-1|.
CASSFREGTEAFF
TGTGCCAGCAGTTTCAGGGAGGGAACTGAAGCTTTCTTT
>TRBV12-5|.|TRBJ1-2|TRBD1
CASRLDRGTGYTF
TGTGCTAGTCGCCTGGACAGGGGGACTGGCTACACCTTC
>TRBV9|.|TRBJ1-1|.
CASSKMGGITMNTEAFF
TGTGCCAGCAGCAAGATGGGGGGTATCACCATGAACACTGAAGCTTTCTTT
>TRBV7-9|.|TRBJ2-4|.
CASSLDPKNIQYF
TGTGCCAGCAGCCTAGATCCAAAAAACATTCAGTACTTC
>TRBV11-3|.|TRBJ2-2|.
CASSPTRAGELFF
TGTGCCAGCAGCCCGACTAGAGCCGGGGAGCTGTTTTTT
>TRBV7-2|.|TRBJ2-5|.
CASNGQYQETQYF
TGTGCCAGCAACGGACAGTACCAAGAGACCCAGTACTTC
>TRBV18|few|TRBJ1-5|TRBD1
CASSTDRGRGGNQPQHF
TGTGCCAGCTCAACTGACAGGGGTCGTGGCGGCAATCAGCCCCAGCATTTT
>TRBV7-9|.|TRBJ2-7|.
CASSYSGGRYEQYF
TGTGCCAGCAGCTATTCTGGGGGCCGCTACGAGCAGTACTTC
>TRBV7-9|.|TRBJ1-2|TRBD1
CASSFPGQTYGYTF
TGTGCCAGCAGCTTCCCGGGACAGACATATGGCTACACCTTC
>TRBV9|.|TRBJ2-3|TRBD2
CASKSGLAVTDTQYF
TGTGCCAGCAAATCCGGACTAGCAGTCACAGATACGCAGTATTTT
>TRBV7-2|.|TRBJ2-2|.
CASRAGGELFF
TGTGCCAGCAGGGCAGGCGGGGAGCTGTTTTTT
>TRBV9|.|TRBJ2-3|TRBD2
CASSPQAGSTDTQYF
TGTGCCAGCAGCCCACAAGCGGGAAGCACAGATACGCAGTATTTT
>TRBV5-6|.|TRBJ2-7|TRBD1
CASSFSGTGSYEQYF
TGTGCCAGCAGCTTTTCCGGGACAGGGTCTTACGAGCAGTACTTC
>TRBV2|.|TRBJ1-1|.
CASSAPGLQNTEAFF
TGTGCCAGCAGCGCTCCGGGACTCCAGAACACTGAAGCTTTCTTT
>TRBV5-1|.|TRBJ2-4|TRBD1
CASRPDRVSLAKNIQYF
TGCGCCAGCAGGCCAGACAGGGTTTCCCTAGCCAAAAACATTCAGTACTTC
>TRBV18|once|TRBJ1-1|.
CASSPGQNTEAFF
TGTGCCAGCTCACCAGGACAGAACACTGAAGCTTTCTTT
>TRBV20-1|.|TRBJ1-1|.
CSAIEQVEAFF
TGCAGTGCTATTGAACAGGTTGAAGCTTTCTTT
>TRBV6-1|.|TRBJ2-7|TRBD1
CASSRPGQGSYEQYF
TGTGCCAGCAGCCGCCCGGGACAGGGCTCCTACGAGCAGTACTTC
>TRBV27|.|TRBJ1-4|.
CASSLGTRPTNEKLFF
TGTGCCAGCAGTTTGGGGACACGGCCAACTAATGAAAAACTGTTTTTT
>TRBV30|once|TRBJ2-7|TRBD1
CAWSNRDRGYEQYF
TGTGCCTGGAGTAACCGGGACAGGGGCTACGAGCAGTACTTC
>TRBV11-1|once|TRBJ2-1|TRBD1
CASSKGQGTYNEQFF
TGTGCCAGCAGCAAGGGACAGGGGACCTACAATGAGCAGTTCTTC
>TRBV27|.|TRBJ1-5|TRBD1
CASSFTGGSNQPQHF
TGTGCCAGCAGTTTTACAGGGGGAAGCAATCAGCCCCAGCATTTT
>TRBV2|.|TRBJ1-2|.
CASTTVPYGYTF
TGTGCCAGCACGACAGTCCCCTATGGCTACACCTTC
>TRBV9|few|TRBJ2-6|.
CASSVDPGPGANVLTF
TGTGCCAGCAGCGTAGATCCGGGGCCTGGGGCCAACGTCCTGACTTTC
>TRBV11-3|.|TRBJ2-7|TRBD2
CAGVVRLAGCVDEQYF
TGTGCCGGCGTCGTCCGACTAGCGGGATGCGTAGACGAGCAGTACTTC
>TRBV5-1|once|TRBJ1-1|TRBD1
CASSQGQHMNTEAFF
TGCGCCAGCAGCCAGGGACAGCACATGAACACTGAAGCTTTCTTT
>TRBV5-1|.|TRBJ2-2|.
CASSSRVGAAGELFF
TGCGCCAGCAGCTCTCGGGTGGGGGCGGCCGGGGAGCTGTTTTTT
>TRBV27|few|TRBJ2-1|TRBD1
CANSSGGYNEQFF
TGTGCCAACAGCTCAGGGGGATACAATGAGCAGTTCTTC
>TRBV13|.|TRBJ1-5|.
CASSKRRGYSNQPQHF
TGTGCCAGCAGCAAGAGGAGGGGCTACAGCAATCAGCCCCAGCATTTT
>TRBV7-9|.|TRBJ1-1|.
CASSLAGSTTEAFF
TGTGCCAGCAGCTTAGCGGGTTCGACCACTGAAGCTTTCTTT
>TRBV4-1|.|TRBJ2-1|TRBD2
CASSQEGLAGVGGRGEQFF
TGCGCCAGCAGCCAAGAGGGACTAGCGGGAGTTGGGGGTAGAGGTGAGCAGTTCTTC
>TRBV5-4|.|TRBJ2-3|TRBD2
CASSSRLAGVDTQYF
TGTGCCAGCAGCTCGCGACTAGCGGGAGTAGATACGCAGTATTTT
>TRBV30|once|TRBJ2-5|.
CAWRTGSRDGETQYF
TGTGCCTGGAGAACAGGGTCGAGAGATGGGGAGACCCAGTACTTC
>TRBV18|.|TRBJ1-1|.
CASSTNQDSEAFF
TGTGCCAGCTCAACCAACCAGGATTCTGAAGCTTTCTTT
>TRBV5-6|.|TRBJ2-1|TRBD2
CASSWSGRDAYNEQFF
TGTGCCAGCAGCTGGAGCGGGAGGGACGCCTACAATGAGCAGTTCTTC
>TRBV27|.|TRBJ1-1|.
CASSLGNRLNTEAFF
TGTGCCAGCAGCTTAGGAAACAGGCTGAACACTGAAGCTTTCTTT
>TRBV2|.|TRBJ1-1|TRBD1
CASSVTGRGTEAFF
TGTGCCAGCAGTGTGACAGGGAGGGGCACTGAAGCTTTCTTT
>TRBV4-3|.|TRBJ2-6|.
CASSQAPGSGANVLTF
TGCGCCAGCAGCCAAGCCCCAGGCTCTGGGGCCAACGTCCTGACTTTC
>TRBV5-4|.|TRBJ2-1|TRBD2
CATLKAGLYNEQFF
TGTGCCACCCTGAAAGCGGGACTATACAATGAGCAGTTCTTC
>TRBV18|.|TRBJ2-3|.
CASSPSGGYRTDTQYF
TGTGCCAGCTCACCCTCAGGGGGGTATAGGACAGATACGCAGTATTTT
>TRBV2|.|TRBJ1-2|.
CASSEQGRTNYGYTF
TGTGCCAGCAGTGAACAGGGACGGACTAACTATGGCTACACCTTC
>TRBV7-2|once|TRBJ2-3|TRBD2
CASRLLAGGTDTQYF
TGTGCCAGCAGACTACTAGCGGGAGGAACAGATACGCAGTATTTT
>TRBV6-5|.|TRBJ2-7|TRBD1
CASSYDGTGRRVQYF
TGTGCCAGCAGTTATGACGGGACAGGGAGACGGGTGCAGTACTTC
>TRBV28|.|TRBJ2-7|.
CASSLGVYEQYF
TGTGCCAGCAGTTTAGGTGTCTACGAGCAGTACTTC
>TRBV6-1|few|TRBJ1-5|.
CASSEPVYSNQPQHF
TGTGCCAGCAGTGAGCCCGTCTATAGCAATCAGCCCCAGCATTTT
>TRBV5-1|.|TRBJ2-3|.
CASSLAHGPDTQYF
TGCGCCAGCAGCTTGGCCCATGGTCCAGATACGCAGTATTTT
>TRBV7-9|.|TRBJ1-1|.
CASSLDTGVTEAFF
TGTGCCAGCAGCTTAGACACGGGCGTCACTGAAGCTTTCTTT
>TRBV28|.|TRBJ2-7|.
CASSPPGYEQYF
TGTGCCAGCAGTCCGCCGGGCTACGAGCAGTACTTC
>TRBV5-1|.|TRBJ2-7|TRBD1
CASSYFGQGSYEQYF
TGCGCCAGCAGCTATTTTGGACAGGGGTCCTACGAGCAGTACTTC